The 26 T cell receptor beta chains below were found in one sample sequenced in a study of OX40 agonist ivuxolimab in advanced cancers. Measured with immunoSEQ multiplex PCR; TCRdb has only the in-frame clones, and not every one. The table shows more than 70,000 clones, with roughly nine tenths occurring only once. This specimen consisted of CD4+ or CD8+ T cells sorted from blood, obtained in a trial of the OX40 agonist ivuxolimab. Every receptor here comes from an adult with an advanced solid tumor such as melanoma, head and neck, liver or kidney cancer.

The CDR3 here is CASRTSGIHNEQFF. The CDR3 DNA is TGCGCCAGCAGGACTAGCGGGATCCACAATGAGCAGTTCTTC. The J gene is TRBJ2-1, the V gene TRBV10-2; 11 nucleotides line up with TRBD2. Germline V gene data show CDR1 as WSHSY and CDR2 as SAAADI. V lost 6 bases to trimming and J lost 5 bases; unmatched junction nucleotides: 3. The CDR3 is 14 residues long.

In this sample, this clone turned up once. The CDR3 bases are TGTGCCGGCGATGCCACTGAAGCTTTCTTT. Its translation is CAGDATEAFF. The chain uses TRBV2 and TRBJ1-1; D ambiguous. Trimming cost V 11 bases and J 4 bases, with 8 bases left between them. This CDR3 region has 10 residues. Germline loops: CDR1 SNHLY, CDR2 FYNNEI.

The chain recombines TRBV30 with TRBJ1-1; no clear D. The V end lost 2 bases, the J end lost 0 bases, and 10 bases lay between the germline ends. Germline values: CDR1 GTSNPN, CDR2 SVGIG (reference sequence). This CDR3 region has 14 residues. DNA for the CDR3: TGTGCCTGGAGTCCTCCAGTCCTGAACACTGAAGCTTTCTTT. Its translation: CAWSPPVLNTEAFF.

The chain joins TRBV19 to TRBJ2-2; the D is unclear. Germline loops: CDR1 LNHDA, CDR2 SQIVND (reference sequence). CDR3 length equals 14 residues. The CDR3 DNA reads as TGTGCAGAGGAATCGTTCTTAAACACCGGGGAGCTGTTTTTT. It codes for CAEESFLNTGELFF.

The V call is TRBV5-1, the J call TRBJ1-2; D uncertain. Germline V CDR1 and CDR2: SGHRS, YFSETQ. The CDR3 totals 16 residues. Trimming stripped 4 bases from V and 7 bases from J, with 23 bases between. CDR3 bases: TGCGCCAGCAGCCTTGGAGACCCCACCCTCTCGGGTGGCTACACCTTC. Translated, it gives CASSLGDPTLSGGYTF.

Notes on this clone: The junction does not match germline at one end; this may be a read error. The chain has TRBV28 and TRBJ2-5, with D unclear. CDR1 is MDHEN and CDR2 is SYDVKM in the germline V gene. The CDR3 totals 14 residues. This CDR3 reads CASSPVPFEEAQYF. CDR3 DNA: TGTGCCAGCAGCCCGGTCCCATTCGAAGAGGCCCAGTACTTC.

The rearrangement links TRBV5-4 to TRBJ1-2; tentative D call: TRBD1 (5 bases). Germline V gives CDR1 SGHNT, CDR2 YYREEE (reference sequence). The V end was cut by 0 bases, the J end by 8 bases, with 14 bases between. The CDR3 runs 14 residues. The CDR3 here is CASSLAGLKGGYTF. In DNA, the CDR3 is TGTGCCAGCAGCTTGGCGGGACTCAAAGGAGGCTACACCTTC.

This clone was seen once. J is TRBJ2-2 and V is TRBV9; no clear D gene. The ends were cut back, 0 bases at V and 4 bases at J, with 7 bases in the middle. Germline V gives CDR1 SGDLS, CDR2 YYNGEE. This CDR3 spans 14 amino acids. The CDR3 region is CASSVGPGTGELFF. The CDR3 DNA reads TGTGCCAGCAGCGTAGGTCCTGGCACCGGGGAGCTGTTTTTT.

V and J are TRBV4-1 and TRBJ2-2; TRBD1 or TRBD2 may be the D gene (7 bases each). Germline V gene lookup returns CDR1 MGHRA and CDR2 YSYEKL. CDR3 size: 16 residues. Trimming removed 6 bases from V and 6 bases from J, with 20 bases in between. The CDR3 bases are TGCGCCAGCAGTATACCCGCACAGGGGAGGGCCGGGGAGCTGTTTTTT. Its translation is CASSIPAQGRAGELFF.

The gene calls are TRBV5-6 and TRBJ1-5, with D unclear. The V gene lost 1 base and the J gene lost 2 bases, with 10 bases spanning the gap. Per germline, CDR1 SGHDT and CDR2 YYEEEE. CDR3 length: 15 amino acids. CDR3 residues: CASSLFWNGNQPQHF. The CDR3 nucleotides read TGTGCCAGCAGCTTGTTTTGGAATGGCAATCAGCCCCAGCATTTT.

The CDR3 loop is CASRQTYNSPLHF. The CDR3 DNA reads TGTGCCAGCCGTCAGACCTATAATTCACCCCTCCACTTT. The chain combines TRBV2 with TRBJ1-6; D call uncertain. Trimming cost V 8 bases and J 2 bases, with 7 bases left between them. CDR3 length equals 13 residues. Germline values: CDR1 SNHLY, CDR2 FYNNEI.

The chain is built from TRBV11-2 and TRBJ2-7; 10 bases fit TRBD2. Germline V gene lookup returns CDR1 SGHAT and CDR2 FQNNGV. V trimming: 4 bases; J trimming: 7 bases; junction bases outside the gene matches: 10. The CDR3 is 15 residues long. The CDR3 is CASSSRTSGFGEQYF. In DNA form, the CDR3 reads TGTGCCAGCAGCTCCCGGACTAGCGGCTTCGGAGAGCAGTACTTC.

The chain couples TRBV4-3 to TRBJ2-2; 11 bases match TRBD1. The CDR3 length is 15 residues. Germline V gene sequence: CDR1 LGHNA, CDR2 YSLEER. The J segment lost 6 bases and the V segment lost 4 bases, leaving 4 bases of the junction unmatched. The CDR3 spells CASSPDRGRAGELFF. The DNA for the CDR3 is TGCGCCAGCAGCCCGGACAGGGGGCGGGCCGGGGAGCTGTTTTTT.

This clone was seen once. This chain connects TRBV19 to TRBJ2-7, with 9 bases identical to TRBD1. Trimming at V came to 9 bases and at J to 6 bases, leaving 9 bases not matched to a gene. The CDR3 runs 13 residues. Looked up from germline, CDR1 is LNHDA and CDR2 is SQIVND (reference sequence). The CDR3 nucleotides are TGTGCCAGCCGGCGGGACAGGGTTGGCGAGCAGTACTTC. This sequence encodes CASRRDRVGEQYF. Drawing the rest from reference TRBV19 and TRBJ2-7, the complete variable domain is DGGITQSPKYLFRKEGQNVTLSCEQNLNHDAMYWYRQDPGQGLRLIYYSQIVNDFQKGDIAEGYSVSREKKESFPLTVTSAQKNPTAFYLCASRRDRVGEQYFGPGTRLTVT.

Written as DNA, the CDR3 is TGCAGCGCTGGACTAGCGGGAGGGTTCAATGAGCAGTTCTTC. Its translation: CSAGLAGGFNEQFF. The chain has TRBV29-1 and TRBJ2-1, with 15 bases aligning to TRBD2. CDR1 is SQVTM and CDR2 is ANQGSEA in the germline V gene. J was trimmed by 6 bases and V by 7 bases; bases with no gene match: 4. The CDR3 spans 14 residues.

The chain employs TRBV6-6 and TRBJ2-2; TRBD2 agrees at 8 bases. The CDR3 has 16 residues. V lost 8 bases to trimming and J lost 4 bases; unmatched junction nucleotides: 12. The germline CDR1 and CDR2 sequences are MNHNY and SVGAGI (reference sequence). CDR3 in DNA: TGTGCCAGCGTCCAAGATGGGACTAGGGGCACCGGGGAGCTGTTTTTT. Amino acids: CASVQDGTRGTGELFF.

V and J are TRBV6-5 and TRBJ2-7, with 10 bases that match TRBD1. V dropped 6 bases and J dropped 6; count of bases not matched to a gene: 5. Germline CDR1 MNHEY, CDR2 SVGAGI. The CDR3 covers 13 residues. DNA for the CDR3: TGTGCCAGCAGGCCAGGACAGGGGGGCGAGCAGTACTTC. Its translation is CASRPGQGGEQYF.

This rearrangement joins TRBV4-2 to TRBJ2-2, with 13 bases that match TRBD2. The CDR3 is 19 amino acids. CDR1 and CDR2 from the germline V gene are LGHNA and YNFKEQ. The V segment lost 1 base and the J segment 1 base; nucleotides outside the gene matches: 6. The CDR3 nucleotides read TGTGCCAGCAGCCAAGCAATACTAGCGGGAGGGCGGAACACCGGGGAGCTGTTTTTT. Amino acid sequence: CASSQAILAGGRNTGELFF.

The genes are TRBV11-2 and TRBJ2-3; D is perhaps TRBD2 (5 bases). This CDR3 contains 16 residues. V was cut by 3 bases and J by 0 bases, with 13 bases left in between. Germline values: CDR1 SGHAT, CDR2 FQNNGV. CDR3 sequence: CASSFDLATSTDTQYF. The DNA for the CDR3 is TGTGCCAGCAGCTTTGACTTAGCGACTAGCACAGATACGCAGTATTTT.

The chain is built from TRBV5-1 and TRBJ1-2; no clear D gene. The V and J ends lost 3 bases and 4 bases respectively, with 19 bases between them. Germline-derived CDR1 and CDR2 are SGHRS and YFSETQ. This CDR3 is built from 16 residues. The CDR3 nucleotides are TGCGCCAGCAGCTCGGGAGGCCCCTCCGGGCGCTATGGCTACACCTTC. The encoded protein is CASSSGGPSGRYGYTF.

This chain connects TRBV27 to TRBJ1-2; the match to TRBD1 covers 10 bases. CDR1 MNHEY and CDR2 SMNVEV come from the germline V gene (reference sequence). V lost 2 bases and J lost 5; bases outside the gene matches: 14. The CDR3 contains 18 residues. The CDR3 protein is CASSLKMGRTGGAYGYTF. CDR3 coding DNA: TGTGCCAGCAGTTTAAAGATGGGCAGGACAGGGGGGGCATATGGCTACACCTTC.

This chain uses TRBV14 with TRBJ1-1; D is undetermined. Trimming cost V 1 base and J 4 bases, with 7 bases left between them. Germline values: CDR1 SGHDN, CDR2 FVKESK. This CDR3 has 13 residues. The CDR3 DNA is TGTGCCAGCAGCCAAGTGTTCGGCACTGAAGCTTTCTTT. Protein: CASSQVFGTEAFF.

This clone was counted only a few times. The rearrangement uses TRBV18 and TRBJ2-2, with a weak D call TRBD2 (6 bases). This CDR3 comprises 14 residues. CDR1 and CDR2 (germline): KGHSH, LQKENI. With 3 bases removed from V and 6 bases from J, the gap between germline ends came to 11 bases. The CDR3 DNA reads as TGTGCCAGCTCACCGCGACTAGTTGCCGGGGAGCTGTTTTTT. Translating gives CASSPRLVAGELFF.

The chain links TRBV4-2 to TRBJ2-5; 9 bases map to TRBD2. V shed 4 bases and J 2 bases; nucleotides not matched to a gene: 14. There are 18 residues in the CDR3. Germline CDR1 reads LGHNA; CDR2 reads YNFKEQ. CDR3 region: CASSRISGREIRQETQYF. As DNA, the CDR3 is TGTGCCAGCAGCCGAATTAGCGGGAGAGAAATCAGGCAAGAGACCCAGTACTTC.

The V and J genes are TRBV30 and TRBJ2-3; D is uncertain. This CDR3 spans 13 amino acids. The germline V and J ends were trimmed by 4 bases and 3 bases, with 11 bases remaining between them. Germline assignment: CDR1 GTSNPN and CDR2 SVGIG (reference sequence). In DNA form, the CDR3 reads TGTGCCTGGACCCGGGTAAGGACAGATACGCAGTATTTT. Translating gives CAWTRVRTDTQYF.

J is TRBJ1-2 and V is TRBV6-1; D is perhaps TRBD1 (6 bases). Germline V gives CDR1 MNHNS, CDR2 SASEGT. This CDR3 is built from 14 residues. V lost 6 bases, J lost 1 base, and 12 bases lay in between. CDR3 sequence (DNA): TGTGCCAGCAGGATCGGACAGATTAACTATGGCTACACCTTC. This codes for CASRIGQINYGYTF.